This paragraph reports one TCR beta chain. The sample is drawn from a study of blood T cell repertoires in COVID-19. Study details: COVID-19 samples, acute and convalescent, were from the United States, Italy and Spain. T cells, B-cell-depleted T cells, or PBMCs supplied cDNA or gDNA.

Produced via immunoSEQ multiplex PCR; TCRdb's table is partial and in-frame only. The repertoire holds 150,000 to 200,000 clones, with roughly 84% as singletons. Participants, about 18 to 90 years old, spanned approximately 26 US areas. A COVID-19 case had been met by exposed participants during the 2 weeks before study entry. Germline V gene data show CDR1 as SGHTA and CDR2 as FQGNSA. After removal of 2 bases from V and 6 bases from J, the junction contained 9 bases not matched to a gene. The CDR3 extends over 15 amino acids. The clonotype was recovered from a woman aged 25 to 39 who had been exposed to COVID-19. Sequences were obtained from PBMCs or T cells enriched from blood (not recorded which). The chain is built from TRBV7-2 and TRBJ1-1; 7 nucleotides match TRBD1. CDR3: CASSLTLQGSAEAFF. Here the CDR3 DNA reads TGTGCCAGCAGCTTAACTTTACAGGGGAGTGCTGAAGCTTTCTTT.